This TCR beta chain was recovered during a study of cytomegalovirus exposure and HLA in healthy donors. A multiplex PCR was run with 60 Vbeta primers and 13 Jbeta primers. Here immunoSEQ multiplex PCR was the method, and the copy in TCRdb shows in-frame clones only, minus some. The data contain approximately 80,000 clones, roughly two thirds of them singletons. Study-wide results and caveats: The classifier was said to identify cytomegalovirus status with high specificity and sensitivity. CMV serostatus alone was available as immune exposure information.

About this clone itself: Antigen: not known.

The clonotype was recovered from a middle-aged woman in good health and CMV-seropositive. The sequencing input was PBMCs.

The CDR3: CASSLQGAPYEQYF. The CDR3 coding sequence is TGTGCCAGCAGCTTGCAGGGGGCTCCCTACGAGCAGTACTTC. The rearrangement joins TRBV5-6 to TRBJ2-7; TRBD1 matches at 8 bases. The CDR3 has 14 residues. V lost 1 base and J lost 2; bases outside the gene matches: 2. Germline values: CDR1 SGHDT, CDR2 YYEEEE.